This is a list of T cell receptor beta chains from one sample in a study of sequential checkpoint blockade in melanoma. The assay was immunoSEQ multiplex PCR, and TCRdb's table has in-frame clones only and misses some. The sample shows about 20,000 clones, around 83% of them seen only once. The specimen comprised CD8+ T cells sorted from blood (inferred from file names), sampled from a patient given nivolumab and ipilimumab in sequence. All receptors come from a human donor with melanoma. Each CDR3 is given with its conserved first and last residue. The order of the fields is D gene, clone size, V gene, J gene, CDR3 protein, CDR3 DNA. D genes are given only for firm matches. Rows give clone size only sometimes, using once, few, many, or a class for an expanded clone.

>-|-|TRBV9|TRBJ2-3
CASSVGGGGTDTQYF
TGTGCCAGCAGCGTAGGCGGGGGCGGGACAGATACGCAGTATTTT
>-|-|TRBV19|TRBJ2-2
CASSMGASGGGELFF
TGTGCCAGTAGTATGGGGGCGTCGGGGGGCGGGGAGCTGTTTTTT
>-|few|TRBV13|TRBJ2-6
CASTPWRHSGANVLTF
TGTGCCAGCACCCCGTGGAGGCACTCTGGGGCCAACGTCCTGACTTTC
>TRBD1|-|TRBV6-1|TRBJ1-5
CASSEAGRGHQPQHF
TGTGCCAGCAGTGAAGCAGGCAGGGGGCACCAGCCCCAGCATTTT
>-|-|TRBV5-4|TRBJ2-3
CASSPTPGALPDTQYF
TGTGCCAGCAGCCCTACTCCGGGTGCCCTACCAGATACGCAGTATTTT
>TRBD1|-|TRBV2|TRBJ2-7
CASTTGVSYEQYF
TGTGCCAGCACAACAGGGGTATCCTACGAGCAGTACTTC
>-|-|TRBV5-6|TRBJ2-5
CASSLVGAVETQYF
TGTGCCAGCAGCTTGGTAGGGGCGGTTGAGACCCAGTACTTC
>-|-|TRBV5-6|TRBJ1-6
CASSSRGSPLHF
TGTGCCAGCAGCTCCAGAGGGTCACCCCTCCACTTT
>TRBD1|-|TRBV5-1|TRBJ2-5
CASSLGQLGETQYF
TGCGCCAGCAGCCTGGGACAGTTGGGGGAGACCCAGTACTTC
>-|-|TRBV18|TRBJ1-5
CASSPALGSNQPQHF
TGTGCCAGCTCACCCGCCCTAGGTAGCAATCAGCCCCAGCATTTT
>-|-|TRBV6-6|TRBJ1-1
CASSNGGPNTEAFF
TGTGCCAGCAGTAATGGGGGCCCCAACACTGAAGCTTTCTTT
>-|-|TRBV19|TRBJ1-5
CASSGVGGRGKPQHF
TGTGCCAGTAGTGGGGTCGGCGGGAGGGGCAAGCCCCAGCATTTT
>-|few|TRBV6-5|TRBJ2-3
CASSLQSTDTQYF
TGTGCCAGCAGTCTACAGTCCACAGATACGCAGTATTTT
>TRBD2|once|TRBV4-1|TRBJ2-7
CASSQDGGGTYEQYF
TGCGCCAGCAGCCAAGATGGGGGAGGGACCTACGAGCAGTACTTC
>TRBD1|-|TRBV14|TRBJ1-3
CASSHPGTGRDF
TGTGCCAGCAGCCACCCCGGGACAGGTCGAGATTTT
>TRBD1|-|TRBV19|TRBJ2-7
CASSIRTGAPYEQYF
TGTGCCAGTAGTATAAGGACAGGGGCCCCCTACGAGCAGTACTTC
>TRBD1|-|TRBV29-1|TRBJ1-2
CSVIRQGGRYTF
TGCAGCGTCATCAGACAGGGTGGTCGCTACACCTTC
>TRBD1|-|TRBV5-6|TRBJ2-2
CASSFGTANTGELFF
TGTGCCAGCAGCTTCGGGACAGCGAACACCGGGGAGCTGTTTTTT
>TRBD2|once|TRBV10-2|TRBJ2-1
CASSALAGGVDEQFF
TGCGCCAGCAGTGCGCTAGCGGGAGGGGTCGATGAGCAGTTCTTC
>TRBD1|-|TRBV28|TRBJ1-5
CASSYSIQGNQPQHF
TGTGCCAGCAGTTACTCGATACAGGGGAATCAGCCCCAGCATTTT
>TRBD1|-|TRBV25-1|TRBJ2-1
CASSELTGTEFIHEQFF
TGTGCCAGCAGTGAACTGACCGGGACAGAATTTATCCATGAGCAGTTCTTC
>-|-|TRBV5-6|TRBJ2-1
CASSLAGGHNEQFF
TGTGCCAGCAGCTTGGCAGGCGGGCACAATGAGCAGTTCTTC
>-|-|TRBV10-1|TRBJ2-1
CASSEAASRSYNEQFF
TGCGCCAGCAGTGAAGCGGCTAGCAGGTCCTACAATGAGCAGTTCTTC
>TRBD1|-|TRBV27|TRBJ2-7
CASSPRDRGVKEQYF
TGTGCCAGCAGTCCGAGGGACAGGGGGGTAAAGGAGCAGTACTTC
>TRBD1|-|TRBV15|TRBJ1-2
CATSRDRTGPYGYTF
TGTGCCACCAGCAGAGATCGGACAGGCCCATATGGCTACACCTTC
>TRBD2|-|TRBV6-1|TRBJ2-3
CASSEASLAGDTQYF
TGTGCCAGCAGTGAAGCTTCACTAGCGGGAGATACGCAGTATTTT
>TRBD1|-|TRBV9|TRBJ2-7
CASSVAGTASSYEQYF
TGTGCCAGCAGCGTAGCCGGGACAGCCTCCTCCTACGAGCAGTACTTC
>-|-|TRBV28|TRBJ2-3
CASSLRAEWEDDTDTQYF
TGTGCCAGCAGTTTAAGGGCGGAGTGGGAGGATGACACAGATACGCAGTATTTT
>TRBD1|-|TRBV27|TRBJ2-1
CASSVEGAPYNEQFF
TGTGCCAGCAGCGTAGAGGGGGCGCCCTACAATGAGCAGTTCTTC
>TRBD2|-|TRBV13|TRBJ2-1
CASSIAGGLNEQFF
TGTGCCAGCAGCATCGCGGGAGGGCTCAATGAGCAGTTCTTC
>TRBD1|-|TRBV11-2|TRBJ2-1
CASSFTGQAYNEQFF
TGTGCCAGCAGCTTTACAGGACAGGCATACAATGAGCAGTTCTTC
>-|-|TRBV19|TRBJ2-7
CASRSTGLNEQYF
TGTGCCAGTAGATCCACAGGGTTAAACGAGCAGTACTTC
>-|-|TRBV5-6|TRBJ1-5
CASSLFGGNQPQHF
TGTGCCAGCAGCTTGTTCGGCGGAAATCAGCCCCAGCATTTT
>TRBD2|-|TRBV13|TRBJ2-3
CASSLLSGGSADTQYF
TGTGCCAGCAGCCTCCTGAGCGGGGGCAGCGCAGATACGCAGTATTTT
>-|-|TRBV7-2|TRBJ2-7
CASSLHPTPAYEQYF
TGTGCCAGCAGCTTACACCCAACACCAGCCTACGAGCAGTACTTC
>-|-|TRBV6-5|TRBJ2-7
CASRAPGLYYEQYF
TGTGCCAGCAGAGCCCCGGGACTTTACTACGAGCAGTACTTC
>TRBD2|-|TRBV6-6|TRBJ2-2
CASSYGGGGGELFF
TGTGCCAGCAGTTATGGCGGGGGGGGCGGGGAGCTGTTTTTT
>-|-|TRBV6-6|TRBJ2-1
CASIQRGFSYNEQFF
TGTGCCAGCATCCAACGAGGGTTCTCCTACAATGAGCAGTTCTTC
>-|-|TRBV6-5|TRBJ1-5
CASPLPSSGQPQHF
TGTGCCAGCCCGCTTCCCTCCAGCGGCCAGCCCCAGCATTTT
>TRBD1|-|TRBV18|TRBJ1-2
CASSPLETGVYGYTF
TGTGCCAGCTCACCACTTGAGACAGGGGTCTATGGCTACACCTTC
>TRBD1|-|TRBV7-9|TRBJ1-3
CASTVPLVWDRGSGNTIYF
TGTGCCAGCACCGTTCCGCTGGTTTGGGACAGGGGTTCTGGAAACACCATATATTTT
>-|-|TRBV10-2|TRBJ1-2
CASRGDSYGYTF
TGCGCCAGCAGAGGGGATTCCTATGGCTACACCTTC